Sequencing of this T cell receptor beta chain was carried out in a study of T cells in Graves' hyperthyroidism and ophthalmopathy (dated by TCRdb to about 2019). For context, the study as a whole: Peripheral blood was sampled at the time of initial diagnosis, prior to any treatment. TCR V-J signatures able to tell the groups apart were searched for in a discovery cohort of 90 to 100 patients, of whom around 43 had Graves' ophthalmopathy and some 60 had stable Graves' hyperthyroidism. Prospective prediction of ophthalmopathy was tested in an independent validation cohort of 18 to 20 hyperthyroidism patients and 17 patients who later progressed to ophthalmopathy. The 75 to 100 discovery patients were randomly split 7:3 into training and test sets. Thyroid tissue and blood T-cell repertoires from about six Graves' hyperthyroidism patients were also compared in the study. After blood sampling, hyperthyroidism patients were treated with methimazole at a starting dose of 30 mg daily, and ophthalmopathy patients were treated with high-dose intravenous methylprednisolone. The paper reports TCR Vbeta CDR3 sequencing of 135 peripheral blood samples: 43 ophthalmopathy, under 80 hyperthyroidism and around 17 progressor patients.

Ophthalmopathy patients had moderately to severely active disease, with a Clinical Activity Score of 3 or more, a NOSPECS grade of 4 or more, and a disease duration of less than 3 months. The study excluded patients with uncontrolled infections, other autoimmune diseases, pregnancy or lactation. Diagnoses relied on clinical symptoms, serum thyroxine and TRAb, thyroid ultrasound and orbital computed tomography. PBMCs were separated from roughly 10 ml of fresh peripheral blood using Ficoll-Paque density gradient centrifugation. Trizol reagent was used to extract total RNA, and RNA quality was then checked on an Agilent 2100 Bioanalyzer. This clonotype was detected a few times. Its antigen specificity is not known. Base qualities are not recorded, but no much larger clone differs from it by a single base. The trim is 0 bases for V and 6 bases for J, with a gap of 6 bases between the germline ends. The CDR1 and CDR2 encoded by the germline V gene are SGHAT and FQNNGV. Inclusive of the bounding cysteine and phenylalanine, the CDR3 is 13 residues long. The retained sequence is limited to the CDR3, 39 bases, with the frame set at the first base.

The TCR beta CDR3 regions were amplified from RNA transcripts. The first round of RT-PCR for the TCR CDR3 was performed with the HTBI primer set and the Qiagen OneStep RT-PCR kit. Libraries were constructed in a second round of multiplex PCR, after which size selection and purification were performed. Libraries were sequenced paired-end with 100 bp reads on an Illumina HiSeq2000. In the paper's pipeline: SOAPnuke was used to process the raw data, removing reads that contained adapters or uncalled bases, had a mean Phred below 15, or lacked an exact match to the constant primer or identifier. COPE v1.2.5 was used to merge the high-quality paired reads, and each unique nucleotide sequence was defined as a clonotype. MiTCR v1.1 was used to align clonotypes to the IMGT TRBV, TRBD and TRBJ reference segments. The analysis included only V-J combinations with a frequency above 0.0001, which together covered approximately 99% of the repertoires. A TCS score was defined as the ratio between F50 (clonal expansion) and ExV (chaos), using BLOSUM62-based TCRdist between CDR3 peptides within each V-J. Welch's t-statistics and random forest reduced 500 to 650 V-J features to 13, which were used in a naive Bayes classifier (R e1071). TCRdb cleaned the public reads at Q25 with fastp, built clones with MiXCR and kept in-frame beta chains. Rows with a matching CDR3 protein are joined into one entry that keeps the most common DNA and genes. The V and J calls and clone size come from TCRdb's table, not from the authors' own analysis. A total of about 640,000 distinct CDR3 sequences appear in this sample, roughly 20% of them only once. Under 35% of the sample goes to the ten largest clones.

The full study reports these points: Most expanded thyroid clonotypes (frequency above 0.001) were also detected in blood, a finding suggesting that blood repertoires may reflect thyroid immune responses. No statistical method was used to set the sample size in advance, and investigators knew the group allocation. Ophthalmopathy was separated from stable hyperthyroidism by a 13 V-J signature model, with around 88% sensitivity and 81% to 82% specificity obtained in cross-validation and 80%/75% obtained in testing. In validation, the model predicted progression to ophthalmopathy with 55% to 71% sensitivity and 72% to 85% specificity, a median of 6.5 months before onset.

The source is a man aged 30-40 years with Graves' ophthalmopathy. The sequencing input was blood. This chain joins TRBV11-2 to TRBJ2-1, with the identity of the D gene unclear. Here the CDR3 is given as CASSLDRSNEQFF. The nucleotide sequence is given as TGTGCCAGCAGCTTAGATCGTTCCAATGAGCAGTTCTTC.